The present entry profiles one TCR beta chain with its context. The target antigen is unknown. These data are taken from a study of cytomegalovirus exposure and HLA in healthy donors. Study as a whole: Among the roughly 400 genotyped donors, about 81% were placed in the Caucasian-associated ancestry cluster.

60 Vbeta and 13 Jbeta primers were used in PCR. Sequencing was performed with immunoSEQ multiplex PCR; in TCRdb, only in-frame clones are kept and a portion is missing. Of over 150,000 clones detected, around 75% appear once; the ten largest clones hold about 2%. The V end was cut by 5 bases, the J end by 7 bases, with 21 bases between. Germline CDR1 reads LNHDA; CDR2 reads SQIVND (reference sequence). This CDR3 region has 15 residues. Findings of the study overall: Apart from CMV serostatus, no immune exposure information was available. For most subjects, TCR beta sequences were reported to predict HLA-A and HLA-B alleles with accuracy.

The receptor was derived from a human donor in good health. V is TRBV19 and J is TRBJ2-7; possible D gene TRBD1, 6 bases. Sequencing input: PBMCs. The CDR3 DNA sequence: TGTGCCAGTAGTGCCCGGGACACCTATTTGGATGAGCAGTACTTC. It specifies CASSARDTYLDEQYF.